This TCR beta chain comes out of a study of response to subunit inactivated influenza vaccine (dated by TCRdb to between 2017 and 2018). General notes on the study: Deep quantitative T cell receptor repertoire profiling was used in the study to track responses to a trivalent subunit inactivated influenza vaccine. The paper as a whole reports these results and caveats: According to the authors, only a limited number of new T cells may be recruited by each seasonal influenza vaccination.

This clonotype has ten or more counts. Its antigen is unknown. There are no base qualities to consult, and no much larger clone falls within one base. To prepare the library, RT-PCR was applied. The run used an Illumina HiSeq 2500. TCRdb took the public reads, trimmed them with fastp at Q25, ran MiXCR for clone calling and kept in-frame beta chains. Rows merge per CDR3 protein into single entries with the most common DNA and genes. The sample profile shows 650,000 to 700,000 distinct CDR3 sequences; 15% to 18% of them were found once. The ten largest clones add up to roughly 11% of the sample. The CDR3 measures 13 amino acids from cysteine to phenylalanine. Only the CDR3 region is kept as DNA, spanning 39 bases read in frame from base 1. The germline V gene (reference sequence) specifies DFQATT as CDR1 and SNEGSKA as CDR2. V was cut back by 0 bases and J by 11 bases, leaving a gap of 16 bases between them.

The chain links TRBV20-1 with TRBJ1-1; the D gene remains uncertain. The sequence came from a man between 50 and 59 years old who received an inactivated influenza vaccine. Donor details come from another sample of the same person, matched by shared clones. This material consisted of PBMCs from blood, taken 11 to 12 days after vaccination. The CDR3 loop reads CSARDRSGTWAFF. At the DNA level, the sequence is TGCAGTGCTAGAGATCGATCCGGAACGTGGGCTTTCTTT.